This T cell receptor (beta chain) came from a study of Ad26.COV2.S vaccination and SARS-CoV-2 variants. In the study overall: Donor got 5x10^10 or 1x10^11 viral particles of Ad26.COV2.S.

Measured with immunoSEQ multiplex PCR; TCRdb has only the in-frame clones, and not every one. Of some 640,000 clones in the sample, around 90% were seen once. In this sample, this clone turned up once. The same CDR3 also results from other DNA sequences found in this sample. Described treatment: 15 to 20 received Ad26.COV2.S at low or high dose, single or two shots; about 5 received placebo; per-sample allocation not given. Collection of the samples took place on day 63 after the first injection of vaccine or placebo. This CDR3 comprises 14 residues. V was clipped by 5 bases and J by 1 base, with 12 bases between them. Germline V CDR1 and CDR2: LNHDA, SQIVND (reference sequence).

Here the sequenced sample was peripheral blood, taken in a trial of Ad26.COV2.S vaccine versus placebo. The sequence derives from a person aged 18-65 years who received the Ad26.COV2.S COVID-19 vaccine or a placebo. The chain links TRBV19 to TRBJ2-7; D may be TRBD1 (7 bases). The CDR3 sequence: CASSRRDRSYEQYF. CDR3 DNA: TGTGCCAGTAGTCGGAGGGACAGATCCTACGAGCAGTACTTC.